The rows below give T cell receptor beta chains drawn from one sample of a study of control samples from healthy donors and cancer patients. The protocol was immunoSEQ multiplex PCR, while the TCRdb copy is restricted to in-frame clones and leaves out a portion. Of 130,000 to 150,000 clones in the sample, roughly 89% are singletons; the top ten hold 10% to 12%. The sequenced sample was blood. Every receptor here comes from a man aged 25 to 45 in good health. CDR3s include the opening cysteine and the closing phenylalanine or tryptophan. D genes are given only for firm matches. Clone sizes are given selectively: once, few, many, or a class where the clone is expanded.

cdr3_length j_call v_call d_call clone_size cdr3_nt cdr3_aa
14 TRBJ1-1 TRBV2 - - TGTGCCAGCAGTGTAGGGGGGCTGAACACTGAAGCTTTCTTT CASSVGGLNTEAFF
13 TRBJ2-7 TRBV5-1 TRBD2 - TGCGCCAGCAGCATAAATAGCGGGTACGAGCAGTACTTC CASSINSGYEQYF
14 TRBJ2-1 TRBV29-1 TRBD2 - TGCAGCGGAATAGCGGGAGATTTCTACAATGAGCAGTTCTTC CSGIAGDFYNEQFF
12 TRBJ2-7 TRBV30 - - TGTGCCTGGAGTGTACTTCCCTACGAGCAGTACTTC CAWSVLPYEQYF
17 TRBJ1-5 TRBV18 TRBD1 - TGTGCCAGCTCACGTCGGCAGGGGGAATCCCCTTATCAGCCCCAGCATTTT CASSRRQGESPYQPQHF
15 TRBJ1-2 TRBV27 TRBD1 once TGTGCCAGCAGTCCTACAGGGGGGTTATTCTATGGCTACACCTTC CASSPTGGLFYGYTF
16 TRBJ1-3 TRBV7-9 TRBD1 - TGTGCCAGCAGACCAGGACAGGAGCCCTCTGGAAACACCATATATTTT CASRPGQEPSGNTIYF
14 TRBJ1-6 TRBV20-1 - - TGCAGTGCTAGTCACCGGGGGTATAATTCACCCCTCCACTTT CSASHRGYNSPLHF
13 TRBJ2-7 TRBV5-6 - - TGTGCCAGCATCGCCCTGGGCTCCTACGAGCAGTACTTC CASIALGSYEQYF
16 TRBJ1-1 TRBV4-1 - - TGCGCCAGCAGCCACCGATTGGCAGGGGCCTTGACTGAAGCTTTCTTT CASSHRLAGALTEAFF
12 TRBJ1-1 TRBV28 - - TGTGCCAGTTTAAGGGTAAACACTGAAGCTTTCTTT CASLRVNTEAFF
15 TRBJ2-7 TRBV19 TRBD1 - TGTGCCAGTAGTACTCCGGGACAGGACCCGGGGGAGCAGTACTTC CASSTPGQDPGEQYF
16 TRBJ2-1 TRBV15 TRBD2 once TGTGCCACCAGCAGAGATAGGCTAGCGGGAGGAAATGAGCAGTTCTTC CATSRDRLAGGNEQFF
15 TRBJ1-5 TRBV28 TRBD1 - TGTGCCAGCAGTTACGAGGACAGGCGCTTTCAGCCCCAGCATTTT CASSYEDRRFQPQHF
12 TRBJ2-7 TRBV29-1 - - TGCAGCGTTGTGGCAGGGGTGAGCGAGCAGTACTTC CSVVAGVSEQYF
15 TRBJ2-2 TRBV28 TRBD1 - TGTGCCAGCACCTCAGGGGGAAGGGACACCGGGGAGCTGTTTTTT CASTSGGRDTGELFF
15 TRBJ1-3 TRBV28 - - TGTGCCAGCAGTCCGAACAGCGTCTCTGGAAACACCATATATTTT CASSPNSVSGNTIYF
12 TRBJ1-6 TRBV7-9 - - TGTGCCAGCAGCTTTATCGGTTCACCCCTCCACTTT CASSFIGSPLHF
15 TRBJ1-1 TRBV10-3 - - TGTGCCATCAGTGAAAAGGACCAAGGGAACGCTGAAGCTTTCTTT CAISEKDQGNAEAFF
15 TRBJ1-5 TRBV28 TRBD1 - TGTGCCAGCAGCGGGACAGGCGATAGCAATCAGCCCCAGCATTTT CASSGTGDSNQPQHF
13 TRBJ2-2 TRBV27 - few TGTGCCAGCAGTTTAAGTAACACCGGGGAGCTGTTTTTT CASSLSNTGELFF
13 TRBJ1-2 TRBV3-1/TRBV3-2 - - TGTGCCAGCAGCCCCCGTGTAAGCTATGGCTACACCTTC CASSPRVSYGYTF
12 TRBJ2-1 TRBV16 - - TGTGCCAGCAGCCGCACAGACAATGAGCAGTTCTTC CASSRTDNEQFF
20 TRBJ1-2 TRBV24-1 TRBD1 - TGTGCCACCCCAAACCCTTTCGGGACAGGGGGCCAAACAGCTAACTATGGCTACACCTTC CATPNPFGTGGQTANYGYTF
13 TRBJ1-5 TRBV3-1/TRBV3-2 - few TGTGCCAGCAGCCAAGAACAGGGTCAGCCCCAGCATTTT CASSQEQGQPQHF
10 TRBJ2-7 TRBV6-5 - - TGTGCCAGCGGTCTCTACGAGCAGTACTTC CASGLYEQYF
11 TRBJ1-2 TRBV19 - - TGTGCCAGTAGTATAGAATATGGCTACACCTTC CASSIEYGYTF
13 TRBJ1-6 TRBV12-3/TRBV12-4 - - TGTGCCAGCAGTTTAAGAGGGGATTCACCCCTCCACTTT CASSLRGDSPLHF
14 TRBJ2-7 TRBV10-3 - - TGTGCCATCAGTGAGGGTGTCTCTACCTACGAGCAGTACTTC CAISEGVSTYEQYF
13 TRBJ1-2 TRBV2 TRBD1 - TGTGCCAGCAGTAGGACAGGGAGCTCTGGCTACACCTTC CASSRTGSSGYTF
13 TRBJ1-1 TRBV5-1 TRBD1 - TGCGCCAGCAGCACCGGACAGGGGCGAAAAGCTTTCTTT CASSTGQGRKAFF
16 TRBJ2-1 TRBV6-4 TRBD2 - TGTGCCAGCAGTCACACGGGACTAGCGGAAGACAATGAGCAGTTCTTC CASSHTGLAEDNEQFF
14 TRBJ1-6 TRBV28 TRBD1 - TGTGCCAGCAGTCTGACAGGGGGCAATTCACCCCTCCACTTT CASSLTGGNSPLHF
17 TRBJ2-1 TRBV15 TRBD2 once TGTGCCACCTCTCCCGGGACTAGCGGGGACAGGTACAATGAGCAGTTCTTC CATSPGTSGDRYNEQFF
17 TRBJ2-5 TRBV9 TRBD2 - TGTGCCAGCAGCTCTACAACTAGCGGGAGGGACCAAGAGACCCAGTACTTC CASSSTTSGRDQETQYF
15 TRBJ2-1 TRBV18 TRBD2 - TGTGCCAGCTCACCACCGACTAGCGGGAGTAGTGAGCAGTTCTTC CASSPPTSGSSEQFF
14 TRBJ2-1 TRBV19 - - TGTGCCAGCTCCGACGGGACACGGAACAATGAGCAGTTCTTC CASSDGTRNNEQFF
15 TRBJ2-1 TRBV6-1 TRBD2 - TGTGCCAGCAGTGAAGGACTAGCGGGATACAATGAGCAGTTCTTC CASSEGLAGYNEQFF
16 TRBJ2-7 TRBV27 TRBD1 - TGTGCCAGCAGTTCCTATTTGACAGGGGAGGACTACGAGCAGTACTTC CASSSYLTGEDYEQYF
15 TRBJ1-1 TRBV20-1 TRBD1 - TGCAGTGCTAGTCGGCCTGACAGGGGTACCACTGAAGCTTTCTTT CSASRPDRGTTEAFF
16 TRBJ1-1 TRBV19 TRBD1 once TGTGCCAGTAGTAACACAGGGGGCCGATTCGTGACTGAAGCTTTCTTT CASSNTGGRFVTEAFF